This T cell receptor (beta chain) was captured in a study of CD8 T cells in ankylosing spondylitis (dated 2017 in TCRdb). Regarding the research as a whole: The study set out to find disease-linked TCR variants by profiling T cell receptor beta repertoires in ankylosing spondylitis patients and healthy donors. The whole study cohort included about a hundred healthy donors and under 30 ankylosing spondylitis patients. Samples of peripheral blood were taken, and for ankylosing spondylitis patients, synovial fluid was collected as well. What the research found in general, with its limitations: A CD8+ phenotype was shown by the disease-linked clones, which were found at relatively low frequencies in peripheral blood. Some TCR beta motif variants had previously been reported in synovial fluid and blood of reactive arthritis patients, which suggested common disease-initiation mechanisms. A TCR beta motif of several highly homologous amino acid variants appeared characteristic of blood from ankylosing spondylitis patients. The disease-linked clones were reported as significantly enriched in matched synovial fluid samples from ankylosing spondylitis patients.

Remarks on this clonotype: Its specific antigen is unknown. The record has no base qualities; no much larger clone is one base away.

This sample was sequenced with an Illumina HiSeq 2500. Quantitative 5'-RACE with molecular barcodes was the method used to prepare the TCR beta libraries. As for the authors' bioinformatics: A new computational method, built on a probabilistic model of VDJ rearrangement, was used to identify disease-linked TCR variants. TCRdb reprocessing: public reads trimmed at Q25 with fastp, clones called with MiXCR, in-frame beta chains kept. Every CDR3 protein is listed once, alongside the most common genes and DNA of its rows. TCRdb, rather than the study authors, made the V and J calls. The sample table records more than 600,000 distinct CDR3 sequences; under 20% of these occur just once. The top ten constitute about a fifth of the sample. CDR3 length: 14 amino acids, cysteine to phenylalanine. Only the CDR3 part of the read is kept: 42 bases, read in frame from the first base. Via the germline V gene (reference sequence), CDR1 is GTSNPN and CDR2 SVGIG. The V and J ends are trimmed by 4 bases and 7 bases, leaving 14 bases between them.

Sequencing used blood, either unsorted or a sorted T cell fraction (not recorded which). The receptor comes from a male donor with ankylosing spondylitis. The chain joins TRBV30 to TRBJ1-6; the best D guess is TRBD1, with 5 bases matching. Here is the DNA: TGTGCCTGGAAGGGACCAGGAAGGAATTCACCCCTCCACTTT. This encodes CAWKGPGRNSPLHF.